This T cell receptor beta chain was sequenced in a study of T cells expressing NK-cell markers. Points on this clonotype: Its antigen is not known.

TCRdb reworked the 5' RACE reads into one entry per CDR3 protein, no DNA. The table lists about 550,000 distinct CDR3 sequences. Study-wide points: Top CD8+ clonotypes included the dominant CD3+CD56+NKG2C+ clonotypes in roughly six donors.

The CDR3 consists of 14 residues. Germline CDR1 reads SQVTM; CDR2 reads ANQGSEA. Sequencing used blood T cells: a sorted CD56 or NKG2C T cell subset, CD4+ or CD8+ T cells, or bulk PBMC T cells (not recorded which). This clonotype was obtained from a man between 18 and 35 years old in good health. The genes are TRBV29-1 and TRBJ2-1; with no DNA, the TCRdb D assignment of TRBD2 cannot be verified. The CDR3: CSVERRLAFNEQFF.